This T cell receptor beta chain was recorded in a study of regulatory dendritic cells for organ transplantation. Overall study results and limits: Regulatory dendritic cells appeared to expand memory CD8+ clones less than mature ones.

Sequencing used immunoSEQ multiplex PCR; TCRdb keeps in-frame clones, though not all of them. The profile shows 30,000 or so clones, 82% of them singletons. This clone was counted between two and nine times. As yet, its antigen is unknown. The CDR3 consists of 16 residues. The germline CDR1 and CDR2 sequences are SGHAT and FQNNGV. V lost 5 bases to trimming and J lost 7 bases; unmatched junction nucleotides: 14. This clonotype originated in a human donor in good health. The chain recombines TRBV11-2 with TRBJ1-2; 9 bases align to TRBD1. The sequenced sample was naive CD8+ T cells from blood. The subset: CD45RA+ naive T cells. The CDR3 here is CASSPSNNRGRIGYTF. CDR3 DNA: TGTGCCAGCAGCCCGTCAAATAACAGGGGGCGCATTGGCTACACCTTC.